This TCR beta chain was captured by sequencing in a study of blood T cell repertoires in COVID-19. Looking at the study overall: Material from acute and convalescent COVID-19 was sourced from the United States, Italy and Spain. In each case, the material was cDNA or gDNA derived from T cells, B-cell-depleted T cells, or PBMCs.

Under the authors' procedure: The assay estimated nucleated cells by amplifying reference gene primers. Assay used: immunoSEQ multiplex PCR; TCRdb lists only in-frame clones, some missing. V and J calls and clone size are copied from that table; D and trimming were computed from the DNA. There are some 190,000 clones in the sample; approximately 80% occur only once, and 7.8% lies in the top ten. Seattle cases were enrolled at active infection and followed longitudinally. The CDR3 has 16 amino acids. The germline V and J ends were trimmed by 0 bases and 0 bases, with 12 bases remaining between them. CDR1 and CDR2 (germline): LNHDA, SQIVND (reference sequence).

The sample comprised peripheral blood. This receptor was taken from an elderly woman with COVID-19, enrolled during active disease. The chain combines TRBV19 with TRBJ2-7, with D possibly being TRBD2 (5 bases). CDR3 loop: CASSIDGSAGSYEQYF. CDR3 DNA: TGTGCCAGTAGTATAGATGGGTCCGCGGGCTCCTACGAGCAGTACTTC.